This T cell receptor beta chain was documented in a study of monozygotic twins with inflammatory bowel disease. General observations from the study: IBD patients share fewer clonotypes with other people than healthy twins do, especially with disease activity.

The authors used about 3,500 ng of total RNA per TCR library. After re-calling the 5' RACE reads, TCRdb lists one entry per CDR3 protein, DNA absent. The sample holds around 150,000 distinct CDR3 sequences. Comments on this clonotype: Its antigen is unidentified.

CDR1 is MNHNS, CDR2 SASEGT, per germline. CDR3 length equals 17 residues. This clonotype was sampled from a human donor with ulcerative colitis or Crohn's disease, or a healthy co-twin of an affected twin (not recorded which). The sample was blood. The chain couples TRBV6-1 to TRBJ1-3; TCRdb names TRBD1, which stays unverified in the absence of DNA. CDR3 sequence reads: CASSPGTPTFSGNTIYF.